Listed below are T cell receptor beta chains from one sample, sequenced in a study of T cells after yellow fever vaccination. TCRdb called the 5' RACE reads again in MiXCR, with one record for every CDR3 protein. Of some 260,000 distinct CDR3 sequences listed, roughly 5.2% are singletons. This specimen was CD4+ T cells sorted from PBMCs, taken on the day of the yellow fever booster vaccination. These receptors originate from a man aged 18 to 29 who received the YFV17D yellow fever vaccine. CDR3s include the opening cysteine and the closing phenylalanine or tryptophan. The D gene is left open where the match is weak. The size entry is marked missing in some rows and otherwise reads once, few, many or a size class.

many	NA	TRBV29-1	TRBJ2-3	CSVSPTDTQYF	TGCAGCGTAAGCCCCACAGATACGCAGTATTTT
NA	TRBD1	TRBV12-3/TRBV12-4	TRBJ1-1	CASSTGQGLYTEAFF	TGTGCCAGCAGTACAGGACAGGGGTTGTACACTGAAGCTTTCTTT
few	NA	TRBV18	TRBJ1-2	CASSPRSGSIYGYTF	TGTGCCAGCTCACCACGATCTGGGTCCATCTATGGCTACACCTTC
few	NA	TRBV11-1	TRBJ2-2	CASSPRAGGDTGELFF	TGTGCCAGCAGCCCAAGGGCAGGGGGGGACACCGGGGAGCTGTTTTTT
few	NA	TRBV18	TRBJ2-3	CASSPFEEALPGYF	TGTGCCAGCTCACCGTTCGAGGAGGCTCTTCCGGGGTATTTT
many	NA	TRBV12-3/TRBV12-4	TRBJ1-1	CASSRGWGTEAFF	TGTGCCAGCAGCCGTGGGTGGGGCACTGAAGCTTTCTTT
NA	NA	TRBV5-1	TRBJ1-2	CASSLDSSLGGYTF	TGCGCCAGCAGCTTGGATTCGTCTCTTGGAGGCTACACCTTC
NA	NA	TRBV5-4	TRBJ2-5	CASSLESQETQYF	TGTGCCAGCAGCTTGGAAAGCCAAGAGACCCAGTACTTC
NA	TRBD1	TRBV19	TRBJ1-2	CASRRDRIYGYTF	TGTGCCAGTCGAAGGGACAGGATCTATGGCTACACCTTC
NA	TRBD2	TRBV10-3	TRBJ2-5	CATTGLAGGQQETQYF	TGTGCCACCACCGGACTAGCGGGGGGGCAACAAGAGACCCAGTACTTC
NA	NA	TRBV19	TRBJ2-7	CASSIRGGEQYF	TGTGCCAGTAGCATCAGGGGCGGGGAGCAGTACTTC
many	TRBD1	TRBV12-3/TRBV12-4	TRBJ1-6	CASSFGQGDSPLHF	TGTGCCAGCAGTTTTGGCCAGGGGGATTCACCCCTCCACTTT
NA	NA	TRBV7-3	TRBJ2-3	CASSLMGDDTQYF	TGTGCCAGCAGCTTAATGGGGGACGATACGCAGTATTTT
NA	TRBD2	TRBV9	TRBJ2-5	CASSVSSGVGETQYF	TGTGCCAGCAGCGTCTCTAGCGGGGTTGGGGAGACCCAGTACTTC
NA	NA	TRBV5-5	TRBJ1-1	CASSSDGQETEAFF	TGTGCCAGCAGCTCAGACGGCCAAGAGACTGAAGCTTTCTTT
NA	NA	TRBV24-1	TRBJ2-3	CATSDPGLTDTQYF	TGTGCCACCAGTGATCCGGGGCTCACAGATACGCAGTATTTT
NA	TRBD2	TRBV4-2	TRBJ2-2	CASSQDLGAGPNTGELFF	TGTGCCAGCAGCCAAGATCTGGGAGCGGGGCCGAACACCGGGGAGCTGTTTTTT
few	NA	TRBV5-4	TRBJ2-4	CASRPADLGDIQYF	TGTGCCAGCAGACCCGCCGATCTGGGGGACATTCAGTACTTC
many	NA	TRBV19	TRBJ1-3	CASSIAGPAGNTIYF	TGTGCCAGTAGTATTGCCGGGCCTGCTGGAAACACCATATATTTT
few	NA	TRBV7-9	TRBJ1-6	CASMASSNSPLHF	TGTGCCTCGATGGCCTCCTCGAATTCACCCCTCCACTTT
few	NA	TRBV30	TRBJ2-3	CAWSVGGNTQYF	TGTGCCTGGAGTGTAGGGGGGAATACGCAGTATTTT
NA	TRBD1	TRBV11-2	TRBJ2-3	CASSLGWDRGQYF	TGTGCCAGCAGCTTAGGATGGGACAGGGGGCAGTATTTT
many	TRBD1	TRBV29-1	TRBJ1-1	CSAKTGTNTEAFF	TGCAGCGCAAAGACAGGGACGAACACTGAAGCTTTCTTT
few	TRBD1	TRBV12-3/TRBV12-4	TRBJ1-2	CASSSRGQGGYGYTF	TGTGCCAGCAGTTCTCGTGGACAGGGCGGCTATGGCTACACCTTC
few	NA	TRBV6-5	TRBJ2-6	CASSYSTVRGANVLTF	TGTGCCAGCAGTTACTCGACAGTCAGAGGGGCCAACGTCCTGACTTTC
many	NA	TRBV6-5	TRBJ2-1	CASRRVTVDNEQFF	TGTGCCAGCAGGAGGGTGACCGTTGACAATGAGCAGTTCTTC
many	NA	TRBV5-1	TRBJ2-1	CASSLAAEGNEQFF	TGCGCCAGCAGCTTGGCCGCGGAGGGGAATGAGCAGTTCTTC